This T cell receptor (beta chain) came from a study of cytomegalovirus exposure and HLA in healthy donors. The V and J ends lost 5 bases and 5 bases, in that order; junction bases with no gene match: 5. This CDR3 comprises 15 residues. Germline CDR1 reads LNHDA; CDR2 reads SQIVND (reference sequence). 60 Vbeta and 13 Jbeta primers were used in PCR. The table came from immunoSEQ multiplex PCR; TCRdb's copy has only in-frame clones and leaves some out. The table lists some 210,000 clones, 75% to 90% of them singletons. The TCR comes from a man aged 25-40 years in good health and CMV-seronegative. The chain has TRBV19 and TRBJ2-2; 10 nucleotides line up with TRBD1. Sequenced sample: PBMCs. CDR3 in DNA: TGTGCCAGTAGTGCGGGACAGGGGTTAACCGGGGAGCTGTTTTTT. Translation gives CASSAGQGLTGELFF.